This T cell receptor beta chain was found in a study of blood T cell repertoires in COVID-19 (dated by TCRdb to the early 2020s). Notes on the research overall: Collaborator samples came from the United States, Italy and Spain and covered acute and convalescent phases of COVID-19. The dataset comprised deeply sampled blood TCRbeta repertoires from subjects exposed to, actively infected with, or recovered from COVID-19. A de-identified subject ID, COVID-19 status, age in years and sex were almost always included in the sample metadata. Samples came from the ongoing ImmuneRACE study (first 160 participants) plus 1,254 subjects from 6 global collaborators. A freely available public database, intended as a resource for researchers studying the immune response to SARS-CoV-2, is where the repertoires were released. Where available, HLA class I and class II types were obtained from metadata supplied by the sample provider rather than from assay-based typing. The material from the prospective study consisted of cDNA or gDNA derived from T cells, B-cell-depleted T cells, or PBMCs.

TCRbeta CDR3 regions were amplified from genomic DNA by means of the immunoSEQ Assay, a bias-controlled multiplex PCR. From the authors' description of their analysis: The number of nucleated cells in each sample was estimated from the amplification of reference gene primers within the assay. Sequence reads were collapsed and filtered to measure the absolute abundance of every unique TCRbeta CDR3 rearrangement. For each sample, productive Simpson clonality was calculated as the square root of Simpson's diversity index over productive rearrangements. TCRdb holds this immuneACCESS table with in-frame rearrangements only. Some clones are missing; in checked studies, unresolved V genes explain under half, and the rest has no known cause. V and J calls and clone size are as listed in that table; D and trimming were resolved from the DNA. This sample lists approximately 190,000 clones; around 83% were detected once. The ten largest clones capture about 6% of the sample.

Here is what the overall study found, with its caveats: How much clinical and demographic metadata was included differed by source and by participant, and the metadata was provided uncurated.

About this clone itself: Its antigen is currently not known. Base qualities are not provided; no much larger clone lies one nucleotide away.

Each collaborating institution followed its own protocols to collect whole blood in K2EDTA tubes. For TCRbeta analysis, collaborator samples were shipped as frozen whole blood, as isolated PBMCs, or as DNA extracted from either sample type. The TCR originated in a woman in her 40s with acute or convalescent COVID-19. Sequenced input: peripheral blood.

The nucleotide sequence reads as follows: TGTGCCAGCAGTTACAGGGTCGCTGCCTACGAGCAGTACTTC. This encodes CASSYRVAAYEQYF. The sequence is built from TRBV2 and TRBJ2-7; TRBD1 could be the D gene, as 6 bases match. V loses 5 bases of germline sequence and J loses 2 bases, and the interval between the two ends is 13 bases. Including cysteine and phenylalanine, the CDR3 has 14 amino acids. Only the CDR3 portion is preserved as DNA: 42 bases, with reading frame beginning at the first base. CDR1 and CDR2, looked up from the germline V gene, are SNHLY and FYNNEI.